The clone carrying this T cell receptor beta chain was picked up many times. As yet, its antigen is unknown. Arm-PCR with iRepertoire HTBI primers amplified the CDR3 regions for these TCR beta libraries. In the original processing: Overall, samples carried approximately 60 TRBV and 14 TRBJ segments. TCRdb reprocessed the multiplex PCR reads via MiXCR and lists one record per CDR3 protein. The V and J calls here are based on TCRdb, not the publication. The repertoire includes roughly 360,000 distinct CDR3 sequences, around 23% of them detected once, and approximately 27% sits in the top ten. Time point: persistent/refractory GD, antithyroid drugs over 5 years with positive TRAb. PBMC-derived RNA was used for the TCR library. This CDR3 spans 16 amino acids. From germline, CDR1 is SGHAT and CDR2 FQNNGV. Trimming took off 6 bases at V and 2 bases at J, with 20 bases between the two ends. This record belongs to a study of regulatory T cells in long-lasting Graves disease. Study details: Positivity for TSH receptor antibodies plus over 5 years of antithyroid drugs meant persistent Graves' disease.

Whole-study findings and limits: Public clonotype sharing was higher in persistent than newly diagnosed patients. Persistent disease samples used TRBV28, TRBJ1-2 and TRBJ2-5 preferentially.

The V call is TRBV11-2, the J call TRBJ2-7, with D perhaps matching TRBD1 or TRBD2 (6 bases each). Sequences were derived from peripheral blood mononuclear cells (PBMCs), sampled when the disease was refractory, from a patient treated with antithyroid drugs. This TCR derives from a woman aged 35 to 49 with Graves disease. The CDR3 reads CASRVGDNPGAYEQYF. The CDR3 region has the DNA TGTGCCAGCAGGGTTGGGGACAACCCGGGGGCCTACGAGCAGTACTTC. Full variable domain (rest looked up from reference TRBV11-2 and TRBJ2-7): EAGVAQSPRYKIIEKRQSVAFWCNPISGHATLYWYQQILGQGPKLLIQFQNNGVVDDSQLPKDRFSAERLKGVDSTLKIQPAKLEDSAVYLCASRVGDNPGAYEQYFGPGTRLTVT.